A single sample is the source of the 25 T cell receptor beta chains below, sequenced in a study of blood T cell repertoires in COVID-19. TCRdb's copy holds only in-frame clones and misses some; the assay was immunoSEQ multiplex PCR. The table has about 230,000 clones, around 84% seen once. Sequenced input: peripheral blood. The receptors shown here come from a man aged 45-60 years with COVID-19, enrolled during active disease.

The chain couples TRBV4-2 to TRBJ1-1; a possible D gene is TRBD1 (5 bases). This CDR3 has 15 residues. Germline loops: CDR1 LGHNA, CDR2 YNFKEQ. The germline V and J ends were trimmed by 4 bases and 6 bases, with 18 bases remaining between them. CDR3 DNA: TGTGCCAGCAGCCCCAAATTCACGGACACACCTGAAGCTTTCTTT. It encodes CASSPKFTDTPEAFF.

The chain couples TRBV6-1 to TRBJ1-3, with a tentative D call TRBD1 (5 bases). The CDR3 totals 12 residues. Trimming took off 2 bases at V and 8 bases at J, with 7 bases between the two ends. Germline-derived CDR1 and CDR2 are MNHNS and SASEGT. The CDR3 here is CASSERGDTIYF. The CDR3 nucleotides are TGTGCCAGCAGTGAACGGGGGGACACCATATATTTT.

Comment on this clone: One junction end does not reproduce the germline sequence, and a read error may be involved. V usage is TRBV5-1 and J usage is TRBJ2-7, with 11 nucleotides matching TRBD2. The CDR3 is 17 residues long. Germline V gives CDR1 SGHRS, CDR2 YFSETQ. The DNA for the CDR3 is TGCGCCAGCAACTTGGAACTAGCGGGAGCCCCTACCTACGAGCAGTACTTC. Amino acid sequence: CASNLELAGAPTYEQYF.

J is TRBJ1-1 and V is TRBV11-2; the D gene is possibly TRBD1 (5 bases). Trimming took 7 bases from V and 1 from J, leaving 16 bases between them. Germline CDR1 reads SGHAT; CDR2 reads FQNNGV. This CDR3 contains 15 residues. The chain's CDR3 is CASTRFGQGNTEAFF. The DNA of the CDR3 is TGTGCCAGCACCCGATTCGGGCAGGGGAACACTGAAGCTTTCTTT.

CDR3 amino acids: CASAGIYEQYF. In DNA form, the CDR3 reads TGTGCCAGCGCGGGTATCTACGAGCAGTACTTC. This chain uses TRBV7-8 with TRBJ2-7, with D tentatively TRBD2 (5 bases). V lost 8 bases, J lost 3 bases, and 8 bases lay in between. Germline assignment: CDR1 SGHVS and CDR2 FQNEAQ. The CDR3 covers 11 residues.

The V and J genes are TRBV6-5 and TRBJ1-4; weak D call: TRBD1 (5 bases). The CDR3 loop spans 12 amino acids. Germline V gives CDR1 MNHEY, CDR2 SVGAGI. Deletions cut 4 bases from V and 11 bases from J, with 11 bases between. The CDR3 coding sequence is TGTGCCAGCAGTTCCCCGGGGGGGAAACTGTTTTTT. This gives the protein CASSSPGGKLFF.

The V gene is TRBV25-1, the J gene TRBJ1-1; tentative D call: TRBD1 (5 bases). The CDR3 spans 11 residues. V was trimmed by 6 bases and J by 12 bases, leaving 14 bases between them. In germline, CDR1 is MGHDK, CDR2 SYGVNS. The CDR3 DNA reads TGTGCCAGCAGCGGGGCGGGGTCAACTTTCTTT. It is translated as CASSGAGSTFF. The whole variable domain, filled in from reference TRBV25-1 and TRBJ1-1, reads EADIYQTPRYLVIGTGKKITLECSQTMGHDKMYWYQQDPGMELHLIHYSYGVNSTEKGDLSSESTVSRIRTEHFPLTLESARPSHTSQYLCASSGAGSTFFGQGTRLTVV.

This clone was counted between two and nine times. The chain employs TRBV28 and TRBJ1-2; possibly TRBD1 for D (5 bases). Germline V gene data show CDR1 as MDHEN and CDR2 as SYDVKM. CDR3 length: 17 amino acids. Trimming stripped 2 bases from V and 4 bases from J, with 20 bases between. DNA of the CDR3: TGTGCCAGCAGTTTACCAATCCCGACAGCCTTTTTCTATGGCTACACCTTC. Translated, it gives CASSLPIPTAFFYGYTF.

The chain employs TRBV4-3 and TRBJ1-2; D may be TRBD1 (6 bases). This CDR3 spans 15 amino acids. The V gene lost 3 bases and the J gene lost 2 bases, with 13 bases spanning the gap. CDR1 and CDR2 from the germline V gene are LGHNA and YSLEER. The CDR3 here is CASSQGRGGNYGYTF. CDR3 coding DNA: TGCGCCAGCAGCCAGGGCAGGGGCGGGAACTATGGCTACACCTTC.

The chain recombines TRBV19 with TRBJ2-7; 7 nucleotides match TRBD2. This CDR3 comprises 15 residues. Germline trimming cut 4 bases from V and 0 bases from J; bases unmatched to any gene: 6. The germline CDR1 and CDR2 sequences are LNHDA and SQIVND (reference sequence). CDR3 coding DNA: TGTGCCAGTAGTAGTCAGGCTAGCGGCTCCTACGAGCAGTACTTC. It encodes CASSSQASGSYEQYF.

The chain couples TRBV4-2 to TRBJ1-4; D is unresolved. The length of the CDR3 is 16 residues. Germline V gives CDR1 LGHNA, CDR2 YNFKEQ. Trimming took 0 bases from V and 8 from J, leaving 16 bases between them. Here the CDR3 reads CASSQDLSQGGEKLFF. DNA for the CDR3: TGTGCCAGCAGCCAAGATCTGAGCCAAGGAGGGGAAAAACTGTTTTTT.

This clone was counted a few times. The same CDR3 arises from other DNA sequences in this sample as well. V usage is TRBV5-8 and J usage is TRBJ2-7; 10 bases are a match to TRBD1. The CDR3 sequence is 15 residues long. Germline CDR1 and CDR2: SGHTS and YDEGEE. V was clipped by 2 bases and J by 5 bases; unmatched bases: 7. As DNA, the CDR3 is TGTGCCAGCAGCTTCCTGGGACAGGGGCTTGACGAGCAGTACTTC. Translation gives CASSFLGQGLDEQYF. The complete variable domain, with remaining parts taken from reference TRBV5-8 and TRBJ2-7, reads EAGVTQSPTHLIKTRGQQATLRCSPISGHTSVYWYQQALGLGLQFLLWYDEGEERNRGNFPPRFSGRQFPNYSSELNVNALELEDSALYLCASSFLGQGLDEQYFGPGTRLTVT.

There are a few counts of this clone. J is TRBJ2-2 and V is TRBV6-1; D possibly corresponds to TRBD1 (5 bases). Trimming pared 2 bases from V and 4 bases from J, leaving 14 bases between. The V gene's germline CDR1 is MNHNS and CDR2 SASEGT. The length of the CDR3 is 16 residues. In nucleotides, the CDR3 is TGTGCCAGCAGTGAATCGGTGGGGCGTGCCACCGGGGAGCTGTTTTTT. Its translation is CASSESVGRATGELFF.

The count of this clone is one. The CDR3 nucleotides read TGCGCCAGCAGCCCACAGGGGGTCTCCTACGAGCAGTACTTC. This sequence encodes CASSPQGVSYEQYF. This sequence joins TRBV5-1 and TRBJ2-7; 8 bases map to TRBD1. Germline assignment: CDR1 SGHRS and CDR2 YFSETQ. J gave up 0 bases and V 4 bases, and 3 bases lay outside the gene matches. CDR3 size: 14 residues.

Written as DNA, the CDR3 is TGTGCCAGCACCGGAACGACACAGGGGGCGGGCGAGCAGTACTTC. It yields the protein CASTGTTQGAGEQYF. This chain links TRBV6-5 with TRBJ2-7; 9 bases line up with TRBD1. CDR3 length equals 15 residues. Germline lookup yields CDR1 MNHEY and CDR2 SVGAGI. V trimming: 7 bases; J trimming: 6 bases; junction bases outside the gene matches: 13.

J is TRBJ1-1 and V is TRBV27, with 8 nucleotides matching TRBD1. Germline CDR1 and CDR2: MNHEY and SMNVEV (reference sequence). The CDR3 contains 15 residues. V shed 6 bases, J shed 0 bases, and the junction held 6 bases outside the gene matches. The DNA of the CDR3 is TGTGCCAGCAGAAGGACAGGGTACATGAACACTGAAGCTTTCTTT. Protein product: CASRRTGYMNTEAFF.

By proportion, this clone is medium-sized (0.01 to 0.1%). The CDR3: CASSYPEGEGQETQYF. CDR3 in DNA: TGTGCCAGCAGTTACCCAGAGGGGGAGGGCCAAGAGACCCAGTACTTC. The chain is built from TRBV6-5 and TRBJ2-5, with D tentatively TRBD2 (7 bases). The CDR3 totals 16 residues. V was clipped by 2 bases and J by 1 base, with 14 bases between them. Germline V gene sequence: CDR1 MNHEY, CDR2 SVGAGI.

The CDR3 DNA follows: TGTGCCATCAGTGGTGAACAAGTCGCAACTAATGAAAAACTGTTTTTT. It specifies CAISGEQVATNEKLFF. V gene TRBV10-3 combines with J gene TRBJ1-4, with D unresolved. In germline, CDR1 is ENHRY, CDR2 SYGVKD. V shed 4 bases and J shed 0 bases, with 12 bases lying between them. CDR3 length equals 16 residues.

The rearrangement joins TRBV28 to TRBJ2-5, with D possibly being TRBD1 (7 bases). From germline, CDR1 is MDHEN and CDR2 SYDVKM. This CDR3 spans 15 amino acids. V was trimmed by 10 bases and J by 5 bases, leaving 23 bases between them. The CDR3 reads CATKWRGPLRETQYF. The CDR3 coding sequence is TGTGCCACCAAGTGGAGGGGGCCTCTCCGGGAGACCCAGTACTTC.

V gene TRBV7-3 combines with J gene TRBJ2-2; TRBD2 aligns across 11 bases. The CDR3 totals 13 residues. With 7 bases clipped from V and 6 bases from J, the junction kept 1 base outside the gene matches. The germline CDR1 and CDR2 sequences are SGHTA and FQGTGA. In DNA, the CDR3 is TGTGCCAGCACTAGCGGGAGGTCCGGGGAGCTGTTTTTT. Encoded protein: CASTSGRSGELFF.

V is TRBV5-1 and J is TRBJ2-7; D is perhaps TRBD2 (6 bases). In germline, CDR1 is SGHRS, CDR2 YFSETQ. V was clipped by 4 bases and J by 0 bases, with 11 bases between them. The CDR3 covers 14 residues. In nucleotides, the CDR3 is TGCGCCAGCAGCGATTCCGGGAGCTCCTACGAGCAGTACTTC. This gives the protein CASSDSGSSYEQYF.

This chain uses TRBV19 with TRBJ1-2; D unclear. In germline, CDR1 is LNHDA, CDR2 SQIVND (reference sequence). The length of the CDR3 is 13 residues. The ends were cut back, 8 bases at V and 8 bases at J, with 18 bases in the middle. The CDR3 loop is CASCSLGEMGYTF. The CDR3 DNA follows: TGTGCCAGTTGCTCCCTCGGGGAAATGGGCTACACCTTC. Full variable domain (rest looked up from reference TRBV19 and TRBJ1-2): DGGITQSPKYLFRKEGQNVTLSCEQNLNHDAMYWYRQDPGQGLRLIYYSQIVNDFQKGDIAEGYSVSREKKESFPLTVTSAQKNPTAFYLCASCSLGEMGYTFGSGTRLTVV.

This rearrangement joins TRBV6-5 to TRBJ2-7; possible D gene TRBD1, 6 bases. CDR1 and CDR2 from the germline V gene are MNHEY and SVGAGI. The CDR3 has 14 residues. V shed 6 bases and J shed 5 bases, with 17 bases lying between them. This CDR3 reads CASSQGFLSDEQYF. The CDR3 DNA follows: TGTGCCAGCAGCCAGGGGTTTCTTTCCGACGAGCAGTACTTC.

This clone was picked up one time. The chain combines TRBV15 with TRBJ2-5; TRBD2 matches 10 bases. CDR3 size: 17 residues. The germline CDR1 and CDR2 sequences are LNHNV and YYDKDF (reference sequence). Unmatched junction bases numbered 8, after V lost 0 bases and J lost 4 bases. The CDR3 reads CATSREAGGPSGETQYF. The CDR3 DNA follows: TGTGCCACCAGCAGAGAAGCGGGAGGGCCCTCGGGAGAGACCCAGTACTTC.

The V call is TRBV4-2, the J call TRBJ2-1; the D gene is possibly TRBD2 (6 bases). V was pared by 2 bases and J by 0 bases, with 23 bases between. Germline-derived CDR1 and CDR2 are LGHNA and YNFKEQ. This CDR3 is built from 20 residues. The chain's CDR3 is CASSQPLRRGAESSYNEQFF. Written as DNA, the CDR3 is TGTGCCAGCAGCCAACCCCTTCGCCGCGGGGCAGAAAGCTCCTACAATGAGCAGTTCTTC.